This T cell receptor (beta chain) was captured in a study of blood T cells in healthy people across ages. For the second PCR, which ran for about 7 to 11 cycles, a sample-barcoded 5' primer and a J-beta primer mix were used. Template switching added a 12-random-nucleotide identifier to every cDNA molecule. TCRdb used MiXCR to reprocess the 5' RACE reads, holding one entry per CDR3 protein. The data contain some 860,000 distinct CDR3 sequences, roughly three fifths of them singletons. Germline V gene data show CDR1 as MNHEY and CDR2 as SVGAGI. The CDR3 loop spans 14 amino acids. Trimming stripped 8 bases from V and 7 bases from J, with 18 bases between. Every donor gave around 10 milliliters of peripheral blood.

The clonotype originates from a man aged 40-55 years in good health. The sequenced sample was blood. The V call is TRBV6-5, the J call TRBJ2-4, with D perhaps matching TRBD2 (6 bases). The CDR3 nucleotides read TGTGCCAGCGCGACTAGTTTAGACGCGAACATTCAGTACTTC. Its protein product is CASATSLDANIQYF.